These T cell receptor beta chains were read from a single sample in a study of cytomegalovirus exposure and HLA in healthy donors. This table comes from immunoSEQ multiplex PCR, and its TCRdb copy is limited to in-frame clones, with some not included. The sample carries approximately 120,000 clones, 10% recorded once. The specimen was PBMCs. These receptors came from a woman aged 18-29 years in good health and CMV-seropositive. CDR3s include the opening cysteine and the closing phenylalanine or tryptophan. Each record gives: D gene, J gene, clone size, V gene, CDR3 DNA, CDR3 protein. A D gene is named only where the DNA matches it firmly. Rows give clone size only sometimes, using once, few, many, or a class for an expanded clone.

d_gene: -; j_gene: TRBJ2-3; abundance: few; v_gene: TRBV5-3; CDR3nt: TGTGCCAGAAGCTTGAAGATCGAGAGACTCGGTACGCAGTATTTT; CDR3aa: CARSLKIERLGTQYF
d_gene: -; j_gene: TRBJ1-1; abundance: few; v_gene: TRBV30; CDR3nt: TGTGCCTGGATAGCGGAAGAACCAAGGAAAGCTTTCTTT; CDR3aa: CAWIAEEPRKAFF
d_gene: -; j_gene: TRBJ2-7; abundance: -; v_gene: TRBV28; CDR3nt: TGTGCCAGCATGCGCGGGCATAACTACGAGCAGTACTTC; CDR3aa: CASMRGHNYEQYF
d_gene: -; j_gene: TRBJ2-5; abundance: -; v_gene: TRBV2; CDR3nt: TGTGCCAGCAGTGATTGGACTATCCAAGAGACCCAGTACTTC; CDR3aa: CASSDWTIQETQYF
d_gene: -; j_gene: TRBJ1-1; abundance: few; v_gene: TRBV5-8; CDR3nt: TGTGCCAGCACCTTGTCTGGGCACGCTTTCTTT; CDR3aa: CASTLSGHAFF
d_gene: -; j_gene: TRBJ2-3; abundance: -; v_gene: TRBV19; CDR3nt: TGTGCCAGTAGTATTGGGCCGACAGATACGCAGTATTTT; CDR3aa: CASSIGPTDTQYF
d_gene: TRBD2; j_gene: TRBJ2-2; abundance: -; v_gene: TRBV5-1; CDR3nt: TGCGCCAGCACCGCTGGCGGGAGTGGGACCGGGGAGCTGTTTTTT; CDR3aa: CASTAGGSGTGELFF
d_gene: -; j_gene: TRBJ1-5; abundance: -; v_gene: TRBV5-3; CDR3nt: TGTGCCAGAAGCTCCCTGCCGGGACAACAATTT; CDR3aa: CARSSLPGQQF
d_gene: -; j_gene: TRBJ2-3; abundance: few; v_gene: TRBV7-3; CDR3nt: TGTGCCAGCAGCTTCGCGCGAACAGATACGCAGTATTTT; CDR3aa: CASSFARTDTQYF
d_gene: TRBD2; j_gene: TRBJ2-7; abundance: -; v_gene: TRBV6-1; CDR3nt: TGTGCCAGCAGTGACGTAGCGGGAGCCAATTACGAGCAGTACTTC; CDR3aa: CASSDVAGANYEQYF
d_gene: -; j_gene: TRBJ1-3; abundance: -; v_gene: TRBV21-1; CDR3nt: TGTGCCAGCAGCATCCCGGCAAGGAAGGGGATTAGTGGAAACACCATATATTTT; CDR3aa: CASSIPARKGISGNTIYF
d_gene: -; j_gene: TRBJ1-2; abundance: few; v_gene: TRBV7-9; CDR3nt: TGTGCCAGCAGCTTAGGAGGGTTCAACTATGGCTACACCTTC; CDR3aa: CASSLGGFNYGYTF
d_gene: -; j_gene: TRBJ2-7; abundance: few; v_gene: TRBV30; CDR3nt: TGTGCCTGGAGTTTGGGGAGCTCCTACGAGCAGTACTTC; CDR3aa: CAWSLGSSYEQYF
d_gene: -; j_gene: TRBJ2-3; abundance: -; v_gene: TRBV28; CDR3nt: TGTGCCAGCAGACCGACAGGCGCCACAGATACGCAGTATTTT; CDR3aa: CASRPTGATDTQYF
d_gene: -; j_gene: TRBJ2-3; abundance: few; v_gene: TRBV13; CDR3nt: TGTGCCACCAGTCGGGGGTCCGACACAGATACGCAGTATTTT; CDR3aa: CATSRGSDTDTQYF
d_gene: -; j_gene: TRBJ2-7; abundance: -; v_gene: TRBV5-6; CDR3nt: TGTGCCAGCAGCTTCCAGGACAGTCCCTACGAGCAGTACTTC; CDR3aa: CASSFQDSPYEQYF
d_gene: TRBD2; j_gene: TRBJ2-2; abundance: -; v_gene: TRBV6-1; CDR3nt: TGTGCCAGCAGACGGACTAGCGGGACCACCGGGGAGCTGTTTTTT; CDR3aa: CASRRTSGTTGELFF
d_gene: TRBD2; j_gene: TRBJ2-5; abundance: -; v_gene: TRBV2; CDR3nt: TGTGCCAGCAATCTAGTGGGGGCTAGCGGGAGTGGAGAGACCCAGTACTTC; CDR3aa: CASNLVGASGSGETQYF
d_gene: TRBD1; j_gene: TRBJ2-1; abundance: few; v_gene: TRBV10-1; CDR3nt: TGCGCCAGCCGAGGACAGGGGGACAATGAGCAGTTCTTC; CDR3aa: CASRGQGDNEQFF
d_gene: TRBD2; j_gene: TRBJ2-2; abundance: -; v_gene: TRBV4-2; CDR3nt: TGTGCCAGCAGCCGAGGGGCTAGCGGGGCAGAGGAGCTGTTTTTT; CDR3aa: CASSRGASGAEELFF
d_gene: -; j_gene: TRBJ2-7; abundance: -; v_gene: TRBV6-5; CDR3nt: TGTGCCAGCAGTTACACCCCCGGGGTGGGATGGAACGAGCAGTACTTC; CDR3aa: CASSYTPGVGWNEQYF
d_gene: TRBD2; j_gene: TRBJ2-1; abundance: -; v_gene: TRBV5-1; CDR3nt: TGCGCCAGCAGCTTGGCGGCGGGAGACTTCTACAATGAGCAGTTCTTC; CDR3aa: CASSLAAGDFYNEQFF
d_gene: -; j_gene: TRBJ1-2; abundance: few; v_gene: TRBV28; CDR3nt: TGTGCCAGCAGTCTAGTCGACAGGAAGCGCTACACCTTC; CDR3aa: CASSLVDRKRYTF
d_gene: -; j_gene: TRBJ1-1; abundance: -; v_gene: TRBV7-3; CDR3nt: TGTGCCAGCAGCTTCGGGGGTAACACTGAAGCTTTCTTT; CDR3aa: CASSFGGNTEAFF
d_gene: TRBD2; j_gene: TRBJ2-5; abundance: -; v_gene: TRBV5-4; CDR3nt: TGTGCCAGCAGCTCTAGCGGAGTCCAAGAGACCCAGTACTTC; CDR3aa: CASSSSGVQETQYF
d_gene: TRBD2; j_gene: TRBJ2-1; abundance: -; v_gene: TRBV7-9; CDR3nt: TGTGCCAGCAAGTTTGGTGGGGGGGGGTACAATGAGCAGTTCTTC; CDR3aa: CASKFGGGGYNEQFF
d_gene: TRBD1; j_gene: TRBJ2-3; abundance: -; v_gene: TRBV6-4; CDR3nt: TGTGCCAGCAGTGTCCAGGGGGCTGCAGATACGCAGTATTTT; CDR3aa: CASSVQGAADTQYF
d_gene: -; j_gene: TRBJ1-1; abundance: few; v_gene: TRBV5-1; CDR3nt: TGCGCCAGCAGCTTGAATTCGCCAGGGAACACTGAAGCTTTCTTT; CDR3aa: CASSLNSPGNTEAFF
d_gene: TRBD1; j_gene: TRBJ1-5; abundance: -; v_gene: TRBV28; CDR3nt: TGTGCCAGCAGTCCTGAAAGGACAGGGCACGATCAGCCCCAGCATTTT; CDR3aa: CASSPERTGHDQPQHF
d_gene: TRBD2; j_gene: TRBJ2-5; abundance: -; v_gene: TRBV2; CDR3nt: TGTGCCAGCAGGAAGACTAGCGGTCAAGAGACCCAGTACTTC; CDR3aa: CASRKTSGQETQYF
d_gene: TRBD1; j_gene: TRBJ1-4; abundance: -; v_gene: TRBV5-5; CDR3nt: TGTGCCAGCAGCCGGGACAGGGGGCTAACTAATGAAAAACTGTTTTTT; CDR3aa: CASSRDRGLTNEKLFF
d_gene: -; j_gene: TRBJ2-1; abundance: -; v_gene: TRBV5-1; CDR3nt: TGCGCCAGCAGCCACCAAGGAGGGGAGCAGTTCTTC; CDR3aa: CASSHQGGEQFF
d_gene: -; j_gene: TRBJ2-3; abundance: -; v_gene: TRBV16; CDR3nt: TGTGCCAGCAGCCAATTGAGCGGAAGCAGCACAGATACGCAGTATTTT; CDR3aa: CASSQLSGSSTDTQYF
d_gene: TRBD1; j_gene: TRBJ1-1; abundance: few; v_gene: TRBV29-1; CDR3nt: TGCAGCGGCCGGGACAGCCGCACTGAAGCTTTCTTT; CDR3aa: CSGRDSRTEAFF
d_gene: TRBD1; j_gene: TRBJ2-7; abundance: -; v_gene: TRBV4-1; CDR3nt: TGCGCCAGCAGCCCGCCCGACAGGGCTCCCTACGAGCAGTACTTC; CDR3aa: CASSPPDRAPYEQYF
d_gene: TRBD1; j_gene: TRBJ1-2; abundance: few; v_gene: TRBV4-1; CDR3nt: TGCGCCAGCAGCCAAAAAGAACCGGGACAGGGGTTTGGCTACACCTTC; CDR3aa: CASSQKEPGQGFGYTF
d_gene: -; j_gene: TRBJ2-4; abundance: few; v_gene: TRBV4-2; CDR3nt: TGTGCCAGCAGCCCTCCGGGGGTCGGGAACATTCAGTACTTC; CDR3aa: CASSPPGVGNIQYF
d_gene: TRBD1; j_gene: TRBJ2-7; abundance: few; v_gene: TRBV6-5; CDR3nt: TGTGCCAGCATGCCCGACGGGACAGGGGCCTACGAGCAGTACTTC; CDR3aa: CASMPDGTGAYEQYF
d_gene: -; j_gene: TRBJ1-1; abundance: few; v_gene: TRBV28; CDR3nt: TGTGCCAGCAGTTTCAGCGAGAACACTGAAGCTTTCTTT; CDR3aa: CASSFSENTEAFF
d_gene: -; j_gene: TRBJ1-1; abundance: few; v_gene: TRBV4-1; CDR3nt: TGCGCCAGCAGCCAAGATCCTTCGGTCGAGAACACTGAAGCTTTCTTT; CDR3aa: CASSQDPSVENTEAFF